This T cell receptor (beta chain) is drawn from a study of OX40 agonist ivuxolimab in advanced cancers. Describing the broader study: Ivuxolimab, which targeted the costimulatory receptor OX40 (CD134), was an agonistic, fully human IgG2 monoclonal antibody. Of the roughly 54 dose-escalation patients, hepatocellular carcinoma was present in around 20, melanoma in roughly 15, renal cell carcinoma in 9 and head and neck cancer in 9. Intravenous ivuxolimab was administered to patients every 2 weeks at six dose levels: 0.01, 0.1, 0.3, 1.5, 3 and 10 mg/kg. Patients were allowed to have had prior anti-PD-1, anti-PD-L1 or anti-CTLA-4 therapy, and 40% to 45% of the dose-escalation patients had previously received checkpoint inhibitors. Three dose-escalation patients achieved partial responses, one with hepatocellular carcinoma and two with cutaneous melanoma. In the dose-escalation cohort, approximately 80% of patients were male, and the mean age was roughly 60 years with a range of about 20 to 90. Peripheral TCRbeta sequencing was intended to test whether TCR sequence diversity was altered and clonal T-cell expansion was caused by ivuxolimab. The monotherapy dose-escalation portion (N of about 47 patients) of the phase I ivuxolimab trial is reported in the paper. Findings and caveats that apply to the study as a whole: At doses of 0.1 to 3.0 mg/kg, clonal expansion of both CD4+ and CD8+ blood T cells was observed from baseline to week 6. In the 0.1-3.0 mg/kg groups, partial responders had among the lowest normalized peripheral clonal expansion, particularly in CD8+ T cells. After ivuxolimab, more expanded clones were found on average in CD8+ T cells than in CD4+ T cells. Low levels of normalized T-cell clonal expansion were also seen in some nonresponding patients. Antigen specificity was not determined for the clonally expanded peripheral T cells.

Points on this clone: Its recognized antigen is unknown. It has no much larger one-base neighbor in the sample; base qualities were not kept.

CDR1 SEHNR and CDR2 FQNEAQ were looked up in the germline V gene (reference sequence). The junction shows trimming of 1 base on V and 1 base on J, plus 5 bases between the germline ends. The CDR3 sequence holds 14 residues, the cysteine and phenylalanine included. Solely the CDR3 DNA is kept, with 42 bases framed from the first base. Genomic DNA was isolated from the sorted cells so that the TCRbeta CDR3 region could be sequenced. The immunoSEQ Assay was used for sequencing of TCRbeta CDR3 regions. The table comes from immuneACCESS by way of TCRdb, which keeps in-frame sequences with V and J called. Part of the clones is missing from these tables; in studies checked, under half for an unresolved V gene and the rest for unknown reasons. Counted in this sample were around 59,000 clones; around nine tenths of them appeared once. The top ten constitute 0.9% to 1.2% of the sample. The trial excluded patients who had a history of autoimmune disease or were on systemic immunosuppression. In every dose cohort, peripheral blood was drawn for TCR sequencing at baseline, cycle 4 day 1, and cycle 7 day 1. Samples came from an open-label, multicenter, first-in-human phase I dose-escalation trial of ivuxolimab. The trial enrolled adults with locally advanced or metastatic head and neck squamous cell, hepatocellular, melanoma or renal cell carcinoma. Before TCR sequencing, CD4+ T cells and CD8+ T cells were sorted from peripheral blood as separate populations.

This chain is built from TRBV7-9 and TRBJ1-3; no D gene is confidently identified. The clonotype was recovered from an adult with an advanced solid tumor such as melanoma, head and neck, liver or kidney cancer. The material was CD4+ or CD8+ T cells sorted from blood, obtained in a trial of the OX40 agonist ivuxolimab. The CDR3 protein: CASSLEGSGNTIYF. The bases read TGTGCCAGCAGCTTAGAGGGATCTGGAAACACCATATATTTT.